The rows below give T cell receptor beta chains drawn from one sample of a study of Graves' ophthalmopathy and Graves' hyperthyroidism. TCRdb fed the multiplex PCR reads into MiXCR, producing one record per CDR3 protein. The repertoire holds about 370,000 distinct CDR3 sequences, with approximately 17% as singletons. The sample comprised peripheral blood. Receptors were obtained from an adult woman with stable Graves' hyperthyroidism. Each CDR3 is given with its conserved first and last residue. Each record gives: clone size, V gene, J gene, D gene, CDR3 protein, CDR3 DNA. D genes are given only for firm matches. For some rows the clone size is stated as once, few or many, or as a class when expanded; others skip it.

>many|TRBV18|TRBJ2-7|-
CASSPTPGEQYF
TGTGCCAGCTCACCAACCCCAGGCGAGCAGTACTTC
>many|TRBV12-5|TRBJ1-1|TRBD1
CASGLITTGADTEAFF
TGTGCTAGTGGTTTGATTACGACAGGGGCGGACACTGAAGCTTTCTTT
>many|TRBV19|TRBJ1-5|-
CASSTTPTGTGSQPQHF
TGTGCCAGTAGTACAACACCGACGGGGACGGGGAGCCAGCCCCAGCATTTT
>-|TRBV11-2|TRBJ2-7|TRBD1
CASSWGTGVSYEQYF
TGTGCCAGCAGCTGGGGGACAGGCGTCTCCTACGAGCAGTACTTC
>many|TRBV5-1|TRBJ1-1|-
CASSSGLFSSNTEAFF
TGCGCCAGCAGCTCTGGACTTTTTTCTTCGAACACTGAAGCTTTCTTT
>-|TRBV28|TRBJ2-3|TRBD2
CASSLFRLAQTDTQYF
TGTGCCAGCAGTTTATTCCGACTAGCGCAGACAGATACGCAGTATTTT
>-|TRBV11-2|TRBJ2-7|-
CASSLDLGSSGYEQYF
TGTGCCAGCAGCTTAGATCTGGGATCCTCGGGCTACGAGCAGTACTTC
>-|TRBV19|TRBJ2-3|TRBD2
CASSIDAGGRTDTQYF
TGTGCCAGTAGTATTGATGCGGGGGGACGCACAGATACGCAGTATTTT
>-|TRBV19|TRBJ2-7|-
CATRLNGRQYF
TGTGCCACCAGACTGAACGGCAGGCAGTACTTC
>many|TRBV6-2/TRBV6-3|TRBJ2-5|-
CASSRDVSQETQYF
TGTGCCAGCAGTCGCGACGTATCTCAAGAGACCCAGTACTTC
>-|TRBV27|TRBJ1-2|-
CASRPNRLYGYTF
TGTGCCAGCAGGCCCAACAGGCTCTATGGCTACACCTTC
>many|TRBV3-1|TRBJ1-1|TRBD1
CASSLQGLRTEAFF
TGTGCCAGCAGCCTACAGGGGTTACGCACTGAAGCTTTCTTT
>many|TRBV19|TRBJ1-5|-
CASSSGGPQHF
TGTGCCAGTTCGAGTGGGGGCCCCCAGCATTTT
>few|TRBV7-6|TRBJ2-2|-
CASSLNPNTGELFF
TGTGCCAGCAGCTTAAACCCAAACACCGGGGAGCTGTTTTTT
>many|TRBV30|TRBJ2-7|-
CAWMSGGTYEQYF
TGTGCCTGGATGTCGGGCGGAACCTACGAGCAGTACTTC
>many|TRBV30|TRBJ1-1|-
CAWSPRNTEAFF
TGTGCCTGGAGTCCCCGGAACACTGAAGCTTTCTTT
>many|TRBV19|TRBJ2-7|-
CASSIRGPYEQYF
TGTGCCAGTAGTATTAGGGGACCCTACGAGCAGTACTTC
>many|TRBV6-5|TRBJ2-5|-
CASRGTQQETQYF
TGTGCCAGCAGGGGGACACAGCAAGAGACCCAGTACTTC
>many|TRBV29-1|TRBJ1-1|-
CSVEGGALNTEAFF
TGCAGCGTTGAAGGGGGGGCATTGAACACTGAAGCTTTCTTT
>few|TRBV5-6|TRBJ1-2|-
CASSPDLSTNYGYTF
TGTGCCAGCAGCCCGGACCTAAGTACTAACTATGGCTACACCTTC
>many|TRBV14|TRBJ1-5|-
CASSQDILGGNQPQHF
TGTGCCAGCAGCCAAGATATTCTAGGGGGCAATCAGCCCCAGCATTTT
>many|TRBV10-1|TRBJ1-2|-
CASRAGRRRIYGYTF
TGCGCCAGCAGAGCCGGGAGACGACGCATTTATGGCTACACCTTC
>many|TRBV6-1|TRBJ2-7|-
CASSEGQSFLYEQYF
TGTGCCAGCAGTGAAGGGCAGTCTTTCCTCTACGAGCAGTACTTC
>many|TRBV28|TRBJ2-7|-
CASSSPSGIYEQYF
TGTGCCAGCAGTTCGCCCTCCGGGATCTACGAGCAGTACTTC
>-|TRBV12-3/TRBV12-4|TRBJ1-2|TRBD1
CASSPTGGHYGYTF
TGTGCCAGCAGTCCAACAGGGGGACACTATGGCTACACCTTC
>many|TRBV7-2|TRBJ2-7|-
CASSLSPDFTYEQYF
TGTGCCAGCAGCTTGAGTCCCGATTTTACCTACGAGCAGTACTTC
>many|TRBV7-9|TRBJ2-5|TRBD2
CASSARLAGWRETQYF
TGTGCCAGCAGCGCACGACTAGCGGGGTGGCGGGAGACCCAGTACTTC
>many|TRBV2|TRBJ1-6|-
CASSEVRGGESPLHF
TGTGCCAGCAGTGAAGTTCGGGGGGGCGAATCACCCCTCCACTTT
>many|TRBV12-3/TRBV12-4|TRBJ2-7|TRBD2
CASRSAGGSYEQYF
TGTGCCAGCAGATCAGCGGGAGGTTCCTACGAGCAGTACTTC
>many|TRBV12-3/TRBV12-4|TRBJ1-3|TRBD1
CASRGTASGNTIYF
TGTGCCAGCAGGGGGACAGCCTCTGGAAACACCATATATTTT
>few|TRBV11-2|TRBJ2-7|TRBD2
CASSLGGGNRLVYEQYF
TGTGCCAGCAGCCTGGGGGGAGGGAACAGGCTGGTCTACGAGCAGTACTTC
>few|TRBV30|TRBJ2-2|-
CAWSGDNPAGELFF
TGTGCCTGGAGTGGGGACAACCCCGCCGGGGAGCTGTTTTTT
>many|TRBV20-1|TRBJ2-5|TRBD2
CSARVLAGTSGRIGETQYF
TGCAGTGCTAGAGTCTTGGCCGGGACTAGCGGGAGGATTGGAGAGACCCAGTACTTC
>few|TRBV18|TRBJ1-2|-
CASSPARAEGYTF
TGTGCCAGCTCACCAGCCAGGGCGGAAGGCTACACCTTC
>many|TRBV19|TRBJ2-7|-
CASSIPPKGSGSYEQYF
TGTGCCAGTAGTATACCCCCCAAAGGGTCAGGCTCCTACGAGCAGTACTTC
>many|TRBV5-1|TRBJ2-5|-
CASSVAVQETQYF
TGCGCCAGCAGCGTAGCGGTACAAGAGACCCAGTACTTC
>many|TRBV28|TRBJ2-7|TRBD2
CASSPRGSGKTYEQYF
TGTGCCAGCAGTCCCAGGGGTAGCGGGAAGACCTACGAGCAGTACTTC
>many|TRBV4-3|TRBJ2-5|-
CASSQDMEVQETQYF
TGCGCCAGCAGCCAAGATATGGAGGTACAAGAGACCCAGTACTTC
>many|TRBV10-3|TRBJ2-3|TRBD2
CAIRGTSGRSGGDTQYF
TGTGCCATCAGGGGGACTAGCGGGAGGTCGGGCGGAGATACGCAGTATTTT
>many|TRBV20-1|TRBJ2-5|-
CSAKGGGEETQYF
TGCAGTGCGAAGGGCGGCGGGGAAGAGACCCAGTACTTC
>many|TRBV28|TRBJ2-5|TRBD1
CASSLYIGQGAETQYF
TGTGCCAGCAGTTTATATATCGGACAGGGAGCGGAGACCCAGTACTTC
>many|TRBV27|TRBJ1-1|-
CASSPTVVNTEAFF
TGTGCCAGCAGTCCCACAGTGGTGAACACTGAAGCTTTCTTT
>-|TRBV10-3|TRBJ1-1|-
CAISDAVSTEAFF
TGTGCCATCAGTGATGCAGTGAGCACTGAAGCTTTCTTT
>-|TRBV3-1|TRBJ2-7|TRBD2
CASSQVTSGRSYEQYF
TGTGCCAGCAGCCAGGTGACTAGCGGGAGATCCTACGAGCAGTACTTC
>many|TRBV27|TRBJ1-2|-
CASSLSEAYGYTF
TGTGCCAGCAGTTTATCTGAGGCGTATGGCTACACCTTC
>once|TRBV28|TRBJ2-5|-
CASTNRRSAETQYF
TGTGCCAGCACGAATCGACGGAGTGCGGAGACCCAGTACTTC
>many|TRBV12-3/TRBV12-4|TRBJ2-4|-
CASSLGHIKYF
TGTGCCAGCAGTTTAGGACACATTAAGTACTTC
>-|TRBV5-1|TRBJ2-5|TRBD2
CASSLDVGLAARGTQYF
TGCGCCAGCAGCTTGGATGTCGGACTAGCGGCGCGTGGAACCCAGTACTTC